Presented here are 15 T cell receptor beta chains from one specimen sequenced in a study of blood T cell repertoires in COVID-19. Assay used: immunoSEQ multiplex PCR; TCRdb lists only in-frame clones, some missing. Here the sample spans about 200,000 clones, roughly 86% being singletons. The sample was peripheral blood. The receptors were gathered from a woman aged 45-65 years with COVID-19, enrolled during active disease.

This clone was detected once. The CDR3 sequence: CASSARTSGVSTDTQYF. As DNA, the CDR3 is TGCGCCAGCAGCGCCCGGACTAGCGGGGTGAGCACAGATACGCAGTATTTT. The rearrangement links TRBV5-1 to TRBJ2-3, with 12 bases lining up with TRBD2. CDR3 length: 17 residues. After removal of 4 bases from V and 0 bases from J, the junction contained 6 bases not matched to a gene. Germline V gene lookup returns CDR1 SGHRS and CDR2 YFSETQ.

CDR3: CASSLDGGATDTQYF. The CDR3 nucleotides read TGTGCCAGCAGTCTAGACGGGGGGGCGACAGATACGCAGTATTTT. The chain joins TRBV7-8 to TRBJ2-3, with 8 bases that match TRBD2. The CDR3 covers 15 residues. In germline, CDR1 is SGHVS, CDR2 FQNEAQ. Trimming cost V 6 bases and J 3 bases; bases outside gene matches: 8.

The rearrangement links TRBV18 to TRBJ2-6; 11 positions match TRBD1. The CDR3 extends over 17 amino acids. V was clipped by 4 bases and J by 0 bases; unmatched bases: 2. The germline V gene encodes CDR1 KGHSH and CDR2 LQKENI. CDR3 protein: CASSQDRGRSGANVLTF. DNA for the CDR3: TGTGCCAGCTCACAGGACAGGGGGCGCTCTGGGGCCAACGTCCTGACTTTC.

The rearrangement links TRBV5-1 to TRBJ1-6; D might be TRBD1 (6 bases). V lost 0 bases and J lost 6, with 10 bases in between. Germline V CDR1 and CDR2: SGHRS, YFSETQ. The CDR3 totals 15 residues. DNA of the CDR3: TGCGCCAGCAGCTTGGACAGGGCGAGTAATTCACCCCTCCACTTT. Its protein is CASSLDRASNSPLHF.

The gene calls are TRBV21-1 and TRBJ2-7; TRBD2 is the table's D call, not checked against the DNA. TRBV21-1 is shown as a pseudogene. There are 12 residues in the CDR3. CDR3 residues: CAGFGKLDEQYV. In DNA form, the CDR3 reads TGTGCCGGTTTCGGGAAACTCGACGAGCAGTACGTC.

The chain is built from TRBV19 and TRBJ1-5; D might be TRBD1 (5 bases). Trimming cost V 4 bases and J 0 bases, with 13 bases left between them. CDR3 size: 16 residues. Germline CDR1 is LNHDA and CDR2 is SQIVND (reference sequence). The CDR3 reads CASSNLRVDSNQPQHF. CDR3 nucleotide sequence: TGTGCCAGTAGTAACCTCAGGGTTGATAGCAATCAGCCCCAGCATTTT.

The chain combines TRBV3-1 (or the pseudogene TRBV3-2) with TRBJ2-7, with a possible D match to TRBD2 (7 bases). This CDR3 is built from 16 residues. Trimming pared 5 bases from V and 2 bases from J, leaving 19 bases between. The germline gives CDR1 LGHDT, CDR2 YNNKEL (reference sequence). The CDR3, as DNA: TGTGCCAGCAGCTTTGGTGGGCGGGGGCCAACCTACGAGCAGTACTTC. As protein: CASSFGGRGPTYEQYF.

The genes are TRBV2 and TRBJ2-2, with D perhaps TRBD2 (5 bases). This CDR3 has 18 residues. The germline CDR1 and CDR2 sequences are SNHLY and FYNNEI. The ends were cut back, 0 bases at V and 5 bases at J, with 19 bases in the middle. CDR3 coding DNA: TGTGCCAGCAGTGAAGCGACGCCCGGGATCGTGGGGACCGGGGAGCTGTTTTTT. Translated, it gives CASSEATPGIVGTGELFF.

This sequence joins TRBV19 and TRBJ2-1, with 12 bases matching TRBD2. The CDR3 has 17 amino acids. V dropped 6 bases and J dropped 6; count of bases not matched to a gene: 12. Germline CDR1 reads LNHDA; CDR2 reads SQIVND (reference sequence). Here the CDR3 DNA reads TGTGCCAGTAGCCCCCCTAGCGGGGGGGCTCAAGTCAATGAGCAGTTCTTC. Its translation: CASSPPSGGAQVNEQFF.

The gene calls are TRBV5-5 and TRBJ1-5; D uncertain. The V end lost 0 bases, the J end lost 11 bases, and 15 bases lay between the germline ends. Germline values: CDR1 SGHKS, CDR2 YYEKEE (reference sequence). The CDR3 sequence is 14 residues long. CDR3 nucleotide sequence: TGTGCCAGCAGCTTGGGGAGTTACCCTTTAGCCCAGCATTTT. This encodes CASSLGSYPLAQHF.

The gene calls are TRBV19 and TRBJ2-3; the D gene is possibly TRBD2 (6 bases). The CDR3 contains 14 residues. The germline V gene has CDR1 LNHDA and CDR2 SQIVND (reference sequence). V was shortened by 9 bases and J by 1 base, with 14 bases between the two germline ends. As DNA, the CDR3 is TGTGCCAGCGCCTGGCGGGGACGCACAGATACGCAGTATTTT. It specifies CASAWRGRTDTQYF.

This rearrangement joins TRBV7-8 to TRBJ1-1, with a weak D call TRBD1 (5 bases). The germline gives CDR1 SGHVS, CDR2 FQNEAQ. With 6 bases removed from V and 1 base from J, the gap between germline ends came to 12 bases. The CDR3 loop spans 14 amino acids. The CDR3 DNA follows: TGTGCCAGCAGGGATAACAGGAGGAACACTGAAGCTTTCTTT. This gives the protein CASRDNRRNTEAFF.

This chain joins TRBV24-1 and TRBJ2-2; 7 bases line up with TRBD1. Germline CDR1 KGHDR, CDR2 SFDVKD. With 4 bases clipped from V and 8 bases from J, the junction kept 3 bases outside the gene matches. The CDR3 runs 13 residues. The CDR3, as DNA: TGTGCCACCAGTGACTGGACAGGAGGGGAGCTGTTTTTT. It translates to CATSDWTGGELFF.

The chain couples TRBV15 to TRBJ2-1; 7 bases are a match to TRBD1. V shed 3 bases and J 5 bases; nucleotides not matched to a gene: 10. This CDR3 comprises 16 residues. CDR1 and CDR2 (germline): LNHNV, YYDKDF (reference sequence). This CDR3 is CATSRATGIGNNEQFF. For the CDR3, the DNA is TGTGCCACCAGCAGGGCGACAGGGATCGGGAACAATGAGCAGTTCTTC.

The chain has TRBV28 and TRBJ2-3; D is perhaps TRBD1 (6 bases). V shed 6 bases and J shed 7 bases, with 20 bases lying between them. The CDR3 sequence is 15 residues long. Germline V lookup: CDR1 MDHEN, CDR2 SYDVKM. In DNA form, the CDR3 reads TGTGCCAGCAGCCCTCTGGGACAAAGGGGTAATACGCAGTATTTT. Protein: CASSPLGQRGNTQYF.